This T cell receptor beta chain comes out of a study of blood T cell repertoires in COVID-19. Background on the study: There were acute and convalescent COVID-19 samples, and they came from the United States, Italy and Spain.

Per the original methods: Reference gene primer amplification gave nucleated cell count estimates. Method: immunoSEQ multiplex PCR; TCRdb's copy keeps in-frame clones and lacks some. D and trimming come from the DNA, and the V and J calls and clone size come from that table. The sample includes 310,000 or so clones, roughly 90% of them seen just once. This clone was recorded only once. Germline CDR1 SQVTM, CDR2 ANQGSEA. There are 12 residues in the CDR3. After removal of 8 bases from V and 3 bases from J, the junction contained 7 bases not matched to a gene. The sequence derives from a woman between 45 and 65 years old with active or convalescent COVID-19. Sequenced material: peripheral blood. J is TRBJ2-7 and V is TRBV29-1, with TRBD1 matching 7 bases. DNA for the CDR3: TGCAGCTGCAGGGGGAGTTTCTACGAGCAGTACTTC. Protein product: CSCRGSFYEQYF.